The rows below give T cell receptor beta chains drawn from one sample of a study of cytomegalovirus exposure and HLA in healthy donors. Profiled with immunoSEQ multiplex PCR; TCRdb holds only in-frame clones, not every one. The repertoire holds roughly 190,000 clones, with about four fifths as singletons. The sequencing input was PBMCs. The receptor source for this set is a woman between 50 and 59 years old in good health and CMV-seropositive. Both conserved end residues are part of each CDR3. Clone size is shown for a subset of rows, as once, few, many or a class of expanded clone.

j_gene | abundance | v_gene | CDR3aa
TRBJ2-7 | once | TRBV2 | CASSGDSPSYEQYF
TRBJ1-5 | NA | TRBV15 | CATSSGRTGVLHF
TRBJ2-5 | NA | TRBV6-5 | CASSRSGGIKTQYF
TRBJ2-1 | NA | TRBV5-4 | CASSRGLAGGRYNEQFF
TRBJ2-3 | NA | TRBV5-1 | CASSLEGSGDTQYF
TRBJ2-7 | medium-sized | TRBV6-4 | CASSVASGGQYEQYF
TRBJ2-2 | NA | TRBV29-1 | CSVDSGDANTGELFF
TRBJ2-2 | NA | TRBV7-2 | CASSLGSSPGDTGELFF
TRBJ1-2 | NA | TRBV4-1 | CASSQASRDRGFYGYTF
TRBJ2-5 | NA | TRBV19 | CASSSNGETQYF
TRBJ1-1 | many | TRBV5-1 | CASSLVPSSTEAFF
TRBJ2-1 | NA | TRBV27 | CASSLRRTGNYNEQFF
TRBJ2-2 | once | TRBV5-4 | CASSLGGAGRNTGELFF
TRBJ2-1 | once | TRBV11-3 | CASSLGFENEQFF
TRBJ1-6 | NA | TRBV6-1 | CASRTLTGGSPLHF
TRBJ1-1 | few | TRBV30 | CAWTQVSEAFF
TRBJ1-2 | NA | TRBV29-1 | CSAREDRGNGYTF
TRBJ2-3 | once | TRBV10-3 | CAISQTSGGATDTQYF
NA | NA | TRBV4-1 | CASSQVGGRHEQYF
TRBJ1-6 | few | TRBV5-8 | CAIPAGSYNSPLHF
TRBJ1-1 | NA | TRBV30 | CAWRYGRDTEAFF
TRBJ2-1 | NA | TRBV5-1 | CASSLGSSYNEQFF
TRBJ1-2 | NA | TRBV7-9 | CASSFGQGRGGYTF
TRBJ1-4 | NA | TRBV2 | CASSESAPPQGRDEKLFF
TRBJ2-5 | NA | TRBV7-9 | CASSRASGTLETQYF
TRBJ1-1 | NA | TRBV2 | CASSDVHRGLNTEAFF
TRBJ1-4 | NA | TRBV30 | CAWSLAGSGEKLFF
TRBJ2-1 | NA | TRBV4-1 | CASSHYRDNGNEQFF
TRBJ1-3 | once | TRBV28 | CASRNRVSSGNTIYF
TRBJ1-2 | NA | TRBV9 | CASRDGGQTNYGYTF
TRBJ2-1 | once | TRBV6-4 | CASSEGLERYNEQFF
TRBJ2-5 | NA | TRBV7-6 | CASSSRRGETQYF
TRBJ2-5 | NA | TRBV5-1 | CASSLFGAGARETQYF
TRBJ2-7 | NA | TRBV5-4 | CASSLGLRSDYEQYF
TRBJ1-5 | NA | TRBV27 | CASKNNGAHQPQHF
TRBJ1-2 | NA | TRBV7-3 | CASRDRGDNYGYTF
TRBJ2-7 | NA | TRBV7-3 | CASSLTGGGTYEQYF
TRBJ2-2 | NA | TRBV2 | CASRAKTGQNTGELFF
TRBJ1-1 | NA | TRBV6-5 | CASTMRQGAAAFF
TRBJ2-3 | NA | TRBV5-6 | CASSLLARVTDTQYF